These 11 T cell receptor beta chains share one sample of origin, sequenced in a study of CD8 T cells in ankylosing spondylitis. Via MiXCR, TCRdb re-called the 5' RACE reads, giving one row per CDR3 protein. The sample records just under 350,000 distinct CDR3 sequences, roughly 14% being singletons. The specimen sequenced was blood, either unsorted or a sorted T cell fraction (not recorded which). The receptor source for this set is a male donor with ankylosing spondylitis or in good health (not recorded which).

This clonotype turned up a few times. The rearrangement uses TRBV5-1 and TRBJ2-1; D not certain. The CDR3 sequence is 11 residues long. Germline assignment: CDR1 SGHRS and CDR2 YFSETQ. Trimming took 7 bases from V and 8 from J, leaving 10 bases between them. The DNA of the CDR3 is TGCGCCAGCTTCAAGAATGATGAGCAGTTCTTC. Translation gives CASFKNDEQFF.

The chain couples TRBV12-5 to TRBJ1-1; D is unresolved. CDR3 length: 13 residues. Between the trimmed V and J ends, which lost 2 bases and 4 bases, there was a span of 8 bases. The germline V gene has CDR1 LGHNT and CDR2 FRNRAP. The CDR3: CASGLPPGTEAFF. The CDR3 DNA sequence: TGTGCTAGTGGTTTGCCCCCGGGCACTGAAGCTTTCTTT.

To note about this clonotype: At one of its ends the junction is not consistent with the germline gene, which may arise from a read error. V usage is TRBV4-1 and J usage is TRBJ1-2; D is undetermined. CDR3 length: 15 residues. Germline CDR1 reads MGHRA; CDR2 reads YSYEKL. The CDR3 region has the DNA TGCGCCAGCAGCCAAGAGGCGGCAGGAGTCTATGGATACACCTTC. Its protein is CASSQEAAGVYGYTF.

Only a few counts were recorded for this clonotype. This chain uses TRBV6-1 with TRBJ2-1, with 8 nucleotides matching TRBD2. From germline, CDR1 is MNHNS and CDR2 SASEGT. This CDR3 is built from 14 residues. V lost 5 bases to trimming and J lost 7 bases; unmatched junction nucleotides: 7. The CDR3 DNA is TGTGCCAGCAGTCGTCAACTAGCGGTGAATGAGCAGTTCTTC. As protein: CASSRQLAVNEQFF.

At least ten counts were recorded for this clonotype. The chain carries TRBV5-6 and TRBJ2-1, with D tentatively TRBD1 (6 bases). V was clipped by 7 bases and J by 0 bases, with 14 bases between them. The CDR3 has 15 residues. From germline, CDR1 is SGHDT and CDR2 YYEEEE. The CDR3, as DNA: TGTGCCAGCTCCTTGGGGGCTAGCTCCTACAATGAGCAGTTCTTC. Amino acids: CASSLGASSYNEQFF.

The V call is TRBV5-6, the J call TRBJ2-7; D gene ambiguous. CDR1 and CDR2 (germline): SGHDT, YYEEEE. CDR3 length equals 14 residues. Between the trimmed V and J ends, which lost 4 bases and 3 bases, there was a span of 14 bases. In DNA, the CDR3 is TGTGCCAGCAGCCCCGCTGGGCGACTCTACGAGCAGTACTTC. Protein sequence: CASSPAGRLYEQYF. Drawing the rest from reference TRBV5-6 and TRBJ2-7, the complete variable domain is DAGVTQSPTHLIKTRGQQVTLRCSPKSGHDTVSWYQQALGQGPQFIFQYYEEEERQRGNFPDRFSGHQFPNYSSELNVNALLLGDSALYLCASSPAGRLYEQYFGPGTRLTVT.

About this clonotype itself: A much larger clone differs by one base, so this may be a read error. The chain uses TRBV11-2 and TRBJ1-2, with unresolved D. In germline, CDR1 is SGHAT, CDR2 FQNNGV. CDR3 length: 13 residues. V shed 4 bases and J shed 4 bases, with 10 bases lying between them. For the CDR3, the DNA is TGTGCCAGCAGCTCAGGACGGGGCTATGGCTACACCTTC. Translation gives CASSSGRGYGYTF.

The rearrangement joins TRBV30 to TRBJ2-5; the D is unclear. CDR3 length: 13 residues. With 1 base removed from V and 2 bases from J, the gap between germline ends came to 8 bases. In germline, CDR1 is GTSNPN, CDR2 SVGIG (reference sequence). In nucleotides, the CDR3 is TGTGCCTGGAGTGACAAGTTACAAGAGACCCAGTACTTC. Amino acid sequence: CAWSDKLQETQYF. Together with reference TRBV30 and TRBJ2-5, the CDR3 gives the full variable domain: SQTIHQWPATLVQPVGSPLSLECTVEGTSNPNLYWYRQAAGRGLQLLFYSVGIGQISSEVPQNLSASRPQDRQFILSSKKLLLSDSGFYLCAWSDKLQETQYFGPGTRLLVL.

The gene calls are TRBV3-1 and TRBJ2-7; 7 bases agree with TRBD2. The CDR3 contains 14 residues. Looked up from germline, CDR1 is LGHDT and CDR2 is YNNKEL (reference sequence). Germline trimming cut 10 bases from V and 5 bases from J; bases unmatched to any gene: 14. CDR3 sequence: CATRAGRRGDEQYF. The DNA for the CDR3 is TGTGCCACCCGAGCGGGACGCCGCGGCGACGAGCAGTACTTC.

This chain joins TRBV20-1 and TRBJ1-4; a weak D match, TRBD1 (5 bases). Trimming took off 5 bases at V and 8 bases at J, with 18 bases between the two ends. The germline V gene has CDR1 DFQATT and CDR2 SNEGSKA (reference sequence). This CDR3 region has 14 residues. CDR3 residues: CSAQDGRAGEKLFF. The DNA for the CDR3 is TGCAGTGCTCAAGACGGCAGGGCGGGGGAAAAACTGTTTTTT.

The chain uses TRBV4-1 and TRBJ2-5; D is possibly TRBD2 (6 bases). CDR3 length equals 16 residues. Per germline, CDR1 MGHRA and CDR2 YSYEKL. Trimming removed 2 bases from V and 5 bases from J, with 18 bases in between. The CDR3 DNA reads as TGCGCCAGCAGCCAATTCAACACCGGGACTTTGGAGACCCAGTACTTC. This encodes CASSQFNTGTLETQYF.